This T cell receptor beta chain was sequenced during a study of shared clonotypes between healthy human individuals. The wider study: The study used three CD4 naive, three CD4 memory, two CD8 naive and one CD8 memory plate per donor. Study-wide findings and caveats: In general, naive subsets displayed greater estimated richness than memory subsets did.

TCRdb's copy holds only in-frame clones and misses some; the assay was immunoSEQ multiplex PCR. The table records about 380,000 clones, about 96% of them present only once. This CDR3 comprises 13 residues. Germline-derived CDR1 and CDR2 are SEHNR and FQNEAQ (reference sequence). Trimming cost V 6 bases and J 8 bases, with 16 bases left between them. About this clone itself: Its antigen is unknown.

The sequencing sample was made of memory CD8+ T cells sorted from blood. This sample's subset: CD45RO+ cells pooled with CCR7-negative TemRA cells. This clonotype was sampled from a man aged 25-45 years in good health. The rearrangement uses TRBV7-9 and TRBJ1-1; TRBD1 is a possible D gene (5 bases). This CDR3 is CASRQDGVEEAFF. In nucleotides, the CDR3 is TGTGCCAGCAGACAGGACGGGGTTGAGGAAGCTTTCTTT.